The clone carrying this TCR beta chain was observed many times. Its target is unknown. This entry is derived from a study of neurological immune-mediated disorders. Study observations and caveats: The expanded clones of different subjects shared no CDR3 amino acid sequences (suggesting private repertoires in all groups).

MiXCR, run by TCRdb on the 5' RACE reads, gives a single entry per CDR3 protein. Of under 60,000 distinct CDR3 sequences in the sample, approximately 3.3% were seen once. The sequenced sample was PBMCs. The origin of this receptor is a man aged 40-55 years with multiple sclerosis.

The CDR3 DNA follows: TGTGCCAGCAGCTTAGGAGGGACAGGGGAGAACACCGGGGAGCTGTTTTTT. Residues: CASSLGGTGENTGELFF. The V gene is TRBV7-9, the J gene TRBJ2-2, with 10 bases identical to TRBD1. With V trimmed by 1 base and J by 1 base, 3 bases remained unmatched. The CDR3 has 17 residues. In germline, CDR1 is SEHNR, CDR2 FQNEAQ (reference sequence). Full variable domain (rest looked up from reference TRBV7-9 and TRBJ2-2): DTGVSQNPRHKITKRGQNVTFRCDPISEHNRLYWYRQTLGQGPEFLTYFQNEAQLEKSRLLSDRFSAERPKGSFSTLEIQRTEQGDSAMYLCASSLGGTGENTGELFFGEGSRLTVL.